The 9 T cell receptor beta chains listed next were all sequenced from one sample in a study of cytomegalovirus exposure and HLA in healthy donors. The PCR had 60 Vbeta and 13 Jbeta primers. The assay was immunoSEQ multiplex PCR, and TCRdb's table has in-frame clones only and misses some. The sample shows some 62,000 clones, about 90% of them seen only once. The specimen sequenced was PBMCs. The receptors here all came from a young man in good health and CMV-seronegative.

The rearrangement joins TRBV27 to TRBJ2-2, with D possibly being TRBD2 (6 bases). Germline V gene lookup returns CDR1 MNHEY and CDR2 SMNVEV (reference sequence). The length of the CDR3 is 13 residues. The V end was cut by 5 bases, the J end by 6 bases, with 10 bases between. The CDR3 loop reads CASSVRGAGELFF. DNA for the CDR3: TGTGCCAGCAGTGTCCGCGGGGCCGGGGAGCTGTTTTTT.

Worth noting for this clone: The junction and the germline gene differ at one end; a read error may be behind it. The V call is TRBV7-7, the J call TRBJ1-5; D call uncertain. Germline assignment: CDR1 SSHAT and CDR2 FNYEAQ (reference sequence). The CDR3 sequence is 13 residues long. Written as DNA, the CDR3 is TGTGCTAGCAGCTTAGCTGAGGATCAGCCCCAGCATTTT. Translating it yields CASSLAEDQPQHF.

The chain uses TRBV12-5 and TRBJ1-2; 7 bases fit TRBD1. CDR3 length: 12 amino acids. Trimming took 5 bases from V and 7 from J; bases not matched to a gene: 4. Germline assignment: CDR1 LGHNT and CDR2 FRNRAP. The CDR3 nucleotides are TGTGCTAGTGGTCCTGGGACAGCTGGCTACACCTTC. This encodes CASGPGTAGYTF. The whole variable domain, remainder taken from reference TRBV12-5 and TRBJ1-2, is DARVTQTPRHKVTEMGQEVTMRCQPILGHNTVFWYRQTMMQGLELLAYFRNRAPLDDSGMPKDRFSAEMPDATLATLKIQPSEPRDSAVYFCASGPGTAGYTFGSGTRLTVV.

The rearrangement joins TRBV9 to TRBJ1-1; D may be TRBD1 (5 bases). Germline CDR1 and CDR2: SGDLS and YYNGEE. There are 14 residues in the CDR3. Trimming pared 0 bases from V and 4 bases from J, leaving 10 bases between. CDR3 DNA: TGTGCCAGCAGCGTAGAAGGGGTAATCACTGAAGCTTTCTTT. Its translation is CASSVEGVITEAFF.

This rearrangement joins TRBV6-4 to TRBJ2-5; TRBD1 matches 8 bases. Germline V CDR1 and CDR2: MRHNA, SNTAGT. The V and J ends lost 6 bases and 4 bases, in that order; junction bases with no gene match: 7. CDR3 length: 14 residues. The CDR3 DNA reads as TGTGCCAGCAGGGGAAGACAGGGGTCAGAGACCCAGTACTTC. This codes for CASRGRQGSETQYF.

The genes are TRBV9 and TRBJ1-6, with TRBD1 matching over 9 bases. With 3 bases clipped from V and 10 bases from J, the junction kept 8 bases outside the gene matches. CDR1 and CDR2 (germline): SGDLS, YYNGEE. This CDR3 contains 15 residues. The CDR3, as DNA: TGTGCCAGCAGCGCGGGGACAGGGTCGGGATCACCCCTCCACTTT. Protein product: CASSAGTGSGSPLHF.

This chain connects TRBV5-1 to TRBJ2-3; 12 bases are a match to TRBD2. CDR1 is SGHRS, CDR2 YFSETQ, per germline. Trimming cost V 4 bases and J 6 bases; bases outside gene matches: 6. This CDR3 region has 15 residues. The CDR3 region has the DNA TGCGCCAGCAGCCGACTAGCGGGGGTTCCCGATACGCAGTATTTT. It is translated as CASSRLAGVPDTQYF.

In DNA, the CDR3 is TGCGCCAGCAGCCCACTGACAGGGCCGTTCTACGAGCAGTACTTC. Amino acids: CASSPLTGPFYEQYF. The chain joins TRBV4-1 to TRBJ2-7; TRBD1 aligns across 7 bases. Germline lookup yields CDR1 MGHRA and CDR2 YSYEKL. CDR3 length: 15 amino acids. After removal of 4 bases from V and 3 bases from J, the junction contained 9 bases not matched to a gene.

V gene TRBV2 combines with J gene TRBJ1-5; tentatively, D is TRBD1 (6 bases). Germline loops: CDR1 SNHLY, CDR2 FYNNEI. Trimming left V 8 bases short and J 6 bases short, with 20 bases between. This CDR3 region has 15 residues. The CDR3 here is CASEAGDGLGQPQHF. The CDR3, as DNA: TGTGCCAGCGAGGCAGGGGATGGGTTGGGTCAGCCCCAGCATTTT.